This T cell receptor (beta chain) came from a study of graft-versus-host responses after intestinal transplantation. Worth noting for this clone: Its target is unknown.

This table comes from immunoSEQ multiplex PCR, and its TCRdb copy is limited to in-frame clones, with some not included. The table shows some 40,000 clones, with more than 80% occurring only once. Study results and limitations: GvH clones occurred in recipient marrow; some first appeared in ileum or blood.

This CDR3 spans 14 amino acids. The germline CDR1 and CDR2 sequences are SEHNR and FQNEAQ (reference sequence). Trimming shortened V by 5 bases and J by 2 bases, and 9 bases separated the two germline ends. The clonotype was recovered from a human patient who received an intestinal transplant, so some T cells may come from the graft donor. The material was PBMCs, obtained approximately 100 weeks after intestinal transplantation. The chain uses TRBV7-9 and TRBJ1-4, with D perhaps matching TRBD1 (6 bases). The CDR3 protein is CASSPQGTNEKLFF. DNA of the CDR3: TGTGCCAGCAGCCCCCAGGGGACTAATGAAAAACTGTTTTTT.